This paragraph reports one T cell receptor beta chain. The antigen it recognizes is unknown. Base qualities are not recorded, but no much larger clone differs from it by a single base. The data are from a study of Ad26.COV2.S vaccination and SARS-CoV-2 variants (dated by TCRdb to the early 2020s). Context from the whole study: Vaccine-arm donors were drawn from COV1001, a multicentre, randomized, double-blind, placebo-controlled phase I-IIa trial of Ad26.COV2.S in healthy adults. Ad26.COV2.S was given intramuscularly at 5x10^10 or 1x10^11 viral particles, as a single shot or as two shots 56 days apart. The TCR-sequenced set comprised about 32 samples: approximately 20 Ad26.COV2.S vaccine recipients, 5 placebo recipients and 8 SARS-CoV-2 convalescent individuals. Sequencing of the TCRbeta repertoire served to evaluate the specificity and breadth of SARS-CoV-2-reactive T cell receptors following Ad26.COV2.S vaccination. Participants in the trial were split at random into five groups of five each, receiving low-dose or high-dose Ad26.COV2.S once or twice, or else placebo on both occasions. Throughout the experiments and outcome assessment, investigators stayed blinded to trial group allocation. Here is what the overall study found, with its caveats: Comparing responses between vaccine doses or regimens was not something the study was powered to do. Vaccine and placebo recipients had similar non-spike TCR breadth, a finding consistent with the vaccine containing only spike. Ad26.COV2.S recipients had higher spike-specific TCR breadth than placebo recipients (P = 0.0014). The authors noted that total T cell responses may have been underestimated by the TCR breadth and depth analyses. After vaccination, spike-specific CD8+ and CD4+ T cell responses were reported to show substantial breadth.

The treatment or condition label, read with the paper, signifies: about 20 received Ad26.COV2.S at low or high dose, single or two shots; roughly five received placebo; per-sample allocation not given. For vaccine and placebo recipients, repertoires were sequenced using samples collected on day 63 after the first injection. Between 29 July and 7 August 2020, Cohort 1b enrolled 25 adults aged 18-55 years at one site in Boston, USA. As a vaccine, Ad26.COV2.S was a replication-incompetent adenovirus type 26 vector that expressed a prefusion-stabilized SARS-CoV-2 spike protein derived from the original Wuhan strain. Inclusive of the bounding cysteine and phenylalanine, the CDR3 is 18 residues long. CDR3 DNA is the only sequence kept; it has 54 bases, read in frame from the first base. From a lookup of the germline V gene, CDR1 and CDR2 are SGHRS and YFSETQ. The germline ends are 22 bases apart after V is trimmed by 4 bases and J by 1 base.

The immunoSEQ Assay was the method used to sequence TCRbeta CDR3 regions. After extraction, genomic DNA underwent amplification by bias-controlled multiplex PCR, followed by high-throughput sequencing. In the source study's methods: To quantify the absolute abundance of each unique TCRbeta CDR3 region, sequences were collapsed and filtered. T cell fraction was estimated by normalization of TCRbeta template counts to usable DNA, with usable DNA being measured through amplification of reference genes present in all nucleated cells. Repertoire TCRs were annotated as SARS-CoV-2-specific when V gene, CDR3 amino acid sequence and J gene were exactly matched to a known reactive TCR set. The reference SARS-CoV-2 TCR set was obtained from MIRA and was filtered for enrichment in COVID-19-positive ImmuneCODE repertoires, whereby public or cross-reactive TCRs were removed. Using the MIRA antigens, annotated TCRs were further analysed by specific ORF or by position within an ORF. Depth was the summed frequency of annotated unique rearrangements, while breadth was defined as annotated unique rearrangements over total unique productive rearrangements. TCR breadth was compared between groups using two-sided Wilcoxon rank-sum tests. Imported from immuneACCESS, the table was reduced by TCRdb to in-frame sequences with V and J called. These copies leave out some clones; in studies compared against another copy, an unresolved V gene accounts for under half, and the cause of the remainder is not known. The V and J calls and clone size are taken from that table; D and trimming were inferred from the DNA. The sample table contains about 420,000 clones; only one count was recorded for roughly 90% of them. The ten largest make up approximately 4% of the sample.

The chain was built from TRBV5-1 and TRBJ2-3; perhaps TRBD2 is the D gene, with 5 bases matching. Source: peripheral blood, taken in a trial of Ad26.COV2.S vaccine versus placebo. The clonotype originates from a person aged 18-65 years who received the Ad26.COV2.S COVID-19 vaccine or a placebo. The encoded CDR3 is CASSLLGTTLRGTDTQYF. The DNA reads TGCGCCAGCAGCCTACTAGGTACGACGTTGCGGGGCACAGATACGCAGTATTTT.